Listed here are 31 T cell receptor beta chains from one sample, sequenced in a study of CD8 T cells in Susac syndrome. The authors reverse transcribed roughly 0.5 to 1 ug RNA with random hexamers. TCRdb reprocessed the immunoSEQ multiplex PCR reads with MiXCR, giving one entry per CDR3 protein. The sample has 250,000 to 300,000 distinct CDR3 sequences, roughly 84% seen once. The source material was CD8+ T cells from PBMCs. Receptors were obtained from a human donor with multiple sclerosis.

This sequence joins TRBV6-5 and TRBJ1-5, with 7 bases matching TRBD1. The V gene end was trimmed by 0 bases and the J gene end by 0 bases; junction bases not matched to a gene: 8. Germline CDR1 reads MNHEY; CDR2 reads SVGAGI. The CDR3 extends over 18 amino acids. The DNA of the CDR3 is TGTGCCAGCAGTTACTCTACTACGGGACAGCTTAGCAATCAGCCCCAGCATTTT. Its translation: CASSYSTTGQLSNQPQHF.

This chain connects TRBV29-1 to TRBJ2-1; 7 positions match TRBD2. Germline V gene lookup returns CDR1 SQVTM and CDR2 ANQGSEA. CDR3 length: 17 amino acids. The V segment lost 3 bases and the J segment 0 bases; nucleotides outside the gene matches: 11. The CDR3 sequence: CSVDLAGVLGSYNEQFF. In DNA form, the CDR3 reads TGCAGCGTTGATCTTGCGGGAGTCCTTGGCTCCTACAATGAGCAGTTCTTC.

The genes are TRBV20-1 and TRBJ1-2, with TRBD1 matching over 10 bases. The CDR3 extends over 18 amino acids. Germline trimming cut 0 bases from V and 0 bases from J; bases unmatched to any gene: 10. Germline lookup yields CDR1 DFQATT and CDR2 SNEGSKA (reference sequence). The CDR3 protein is CSARDWDRGTPANYGYTF. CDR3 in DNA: TGCAGTGCTAGAGATTGGGACAGGGGAACCCCAGCTAACTATGGCTACACCTTC.

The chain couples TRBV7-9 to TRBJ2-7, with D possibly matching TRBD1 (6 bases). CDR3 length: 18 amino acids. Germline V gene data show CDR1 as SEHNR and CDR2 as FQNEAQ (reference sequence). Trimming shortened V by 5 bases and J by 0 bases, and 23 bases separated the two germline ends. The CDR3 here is CASSPITPGTDSSYEQYF. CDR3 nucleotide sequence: TGTGCCAGCAGCCCCATAACGCCCGGCACGGACAGCTCCTACGAGCAGTACTTC.

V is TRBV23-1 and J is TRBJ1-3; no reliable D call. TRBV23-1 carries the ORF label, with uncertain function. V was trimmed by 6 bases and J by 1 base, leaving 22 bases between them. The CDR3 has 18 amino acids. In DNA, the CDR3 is TGCGCCAGCAGAGAGACACTTCATTTCATGGATTCTGGAAACACCATATATTTT. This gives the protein CASRETLHFMDSGNTIYF.

DNA of the CDR3: TGTGCCACCAGCAGAGACTCGTGGGGGAGCACTGAAGCTTTCTTT. This encodes CATSRDSWGSTEAFF. The chain employs TRBV15 and TRBJ1-1, with D tentatively TRBD1 (5 bases). V was pared by 0 bases and J by 4 bases, with 12 bases between. The CDR3 sequence is 15 residues long. Germline V gives CDR1 LNHNV, CDR2 YYDKDF (reference sequence).

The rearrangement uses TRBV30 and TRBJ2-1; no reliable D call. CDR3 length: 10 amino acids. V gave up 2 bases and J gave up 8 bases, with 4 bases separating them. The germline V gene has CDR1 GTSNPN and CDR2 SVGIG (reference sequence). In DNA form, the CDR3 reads TGTGCCTGGAGTATGGATGAGCAGTTCTTC. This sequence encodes CAWSMDEQFF. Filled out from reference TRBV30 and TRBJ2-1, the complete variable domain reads SQTIHQWPATLVQPVGSPLSLECTVEGTSNPNLYWYRQAAGRGLQLLFYSVGIGQISSEVPQNLSASRPQDRQFILSSKKLLLSDSGFYLCAWSMDEQFFGPGTRLTVL.

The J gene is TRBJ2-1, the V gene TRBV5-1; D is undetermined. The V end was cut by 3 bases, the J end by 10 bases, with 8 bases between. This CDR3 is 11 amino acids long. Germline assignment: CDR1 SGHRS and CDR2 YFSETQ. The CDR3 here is CASSSPNEQFF. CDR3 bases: TGCGCCAGCAGCTCCCCAAACGAGCAGTTCTTC.

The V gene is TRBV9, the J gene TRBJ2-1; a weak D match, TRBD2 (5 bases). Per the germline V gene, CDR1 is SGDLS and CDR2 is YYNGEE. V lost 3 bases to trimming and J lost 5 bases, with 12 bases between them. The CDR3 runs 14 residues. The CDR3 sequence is CASSGRGGHNEQFF. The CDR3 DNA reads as TGTGCCAGCAGCGGTCGCGGAGGCCACAATGAGCAGTTCTTC.

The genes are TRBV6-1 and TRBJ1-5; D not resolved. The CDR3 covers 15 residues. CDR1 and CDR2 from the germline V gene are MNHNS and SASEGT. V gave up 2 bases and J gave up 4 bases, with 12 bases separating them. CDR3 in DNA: TGTGCCAGCAGTGAACTACGGCCAACAAATCAGCCCCAGCATTTT. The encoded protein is CASSELRPTNQPQHF.

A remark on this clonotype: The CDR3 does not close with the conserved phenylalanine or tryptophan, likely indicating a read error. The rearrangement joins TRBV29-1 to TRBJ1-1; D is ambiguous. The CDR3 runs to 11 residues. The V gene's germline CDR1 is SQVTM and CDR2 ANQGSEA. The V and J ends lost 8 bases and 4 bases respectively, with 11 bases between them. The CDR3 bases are TGCAGCTATGGACCGGCCACTGAAGCTTTCATT. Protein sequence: CSYGPATEAFI.

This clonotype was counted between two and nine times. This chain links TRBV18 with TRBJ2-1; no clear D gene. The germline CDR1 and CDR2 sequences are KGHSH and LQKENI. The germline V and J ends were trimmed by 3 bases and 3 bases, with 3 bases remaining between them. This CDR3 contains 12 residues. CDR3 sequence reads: CASSPIYNEQFF. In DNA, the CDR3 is TGTGCCAGCTCACCTATCTACAATGAGCAGTTCTTC.

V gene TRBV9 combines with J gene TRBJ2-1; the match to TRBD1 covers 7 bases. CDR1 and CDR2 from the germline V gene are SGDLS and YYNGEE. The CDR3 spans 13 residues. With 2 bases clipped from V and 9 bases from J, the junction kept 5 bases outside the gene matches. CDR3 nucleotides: TGTGCCAGCAGCGTTGGCAGGGGGAGTGAGCAGTTCTTC. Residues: CASSVGRGSEQFF.

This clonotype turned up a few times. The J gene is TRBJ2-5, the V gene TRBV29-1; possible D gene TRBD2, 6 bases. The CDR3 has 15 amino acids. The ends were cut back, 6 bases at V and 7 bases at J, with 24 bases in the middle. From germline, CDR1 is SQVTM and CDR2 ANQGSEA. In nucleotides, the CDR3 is TGCAGCGTCCATGGACTGGCGGGAAGTGAGGGGACCCAGTACTTC. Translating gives CSVHGLAGSEGTQYF.

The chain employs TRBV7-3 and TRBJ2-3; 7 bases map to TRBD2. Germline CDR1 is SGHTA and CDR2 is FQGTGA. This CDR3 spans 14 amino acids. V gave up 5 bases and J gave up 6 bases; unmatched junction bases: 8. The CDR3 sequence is CASSPRGGPDTQYF. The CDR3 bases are TGTGCCAGCAGCCCTAGGGGAGGGCCGGATACGCAGTATTTT.

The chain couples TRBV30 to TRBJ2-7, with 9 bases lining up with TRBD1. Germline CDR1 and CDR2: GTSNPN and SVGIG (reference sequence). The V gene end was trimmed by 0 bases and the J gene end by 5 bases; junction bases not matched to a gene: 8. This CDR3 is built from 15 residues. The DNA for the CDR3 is TGTGCCTGGAGTGTAACCGGGGACAGGGTCCACGAGCAGTACTTC. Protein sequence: CAWSVTGDRVHEQYF.

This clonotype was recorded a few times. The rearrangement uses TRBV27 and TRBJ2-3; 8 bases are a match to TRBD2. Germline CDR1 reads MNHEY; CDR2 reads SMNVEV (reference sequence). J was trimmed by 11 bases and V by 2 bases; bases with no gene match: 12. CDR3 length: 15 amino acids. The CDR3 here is CASSLSGSGVWGQYF. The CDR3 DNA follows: TGTGCCAGCAGTTTAAGCGGGAGTGGGGTGTGGGGGCAGTATTTT.

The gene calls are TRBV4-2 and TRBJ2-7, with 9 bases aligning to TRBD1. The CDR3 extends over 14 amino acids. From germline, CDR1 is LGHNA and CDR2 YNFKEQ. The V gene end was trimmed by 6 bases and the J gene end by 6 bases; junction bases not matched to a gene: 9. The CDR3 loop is CASRPTGGTSEQYF. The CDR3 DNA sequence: TGTGCCAGCAGGCCGACAGGGGGGACTTCCGAGCAGTACTTC.

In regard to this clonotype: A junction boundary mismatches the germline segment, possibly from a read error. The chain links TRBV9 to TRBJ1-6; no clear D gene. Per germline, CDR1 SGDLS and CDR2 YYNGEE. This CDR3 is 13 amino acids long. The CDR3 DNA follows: TGTGCCAGCAGCCCCTCCTACAATTCACCCCTCCACTTT. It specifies CASSPSYNSPLHF.

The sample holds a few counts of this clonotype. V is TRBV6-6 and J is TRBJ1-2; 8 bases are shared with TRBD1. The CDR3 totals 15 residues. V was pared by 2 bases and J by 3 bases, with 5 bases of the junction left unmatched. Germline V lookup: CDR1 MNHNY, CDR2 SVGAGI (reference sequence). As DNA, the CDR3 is TGTGCCAGCAGTTACGACAGGGGCTGGGACTATGGCTACACCTTC. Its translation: CASSYDRGWDYGYTF.

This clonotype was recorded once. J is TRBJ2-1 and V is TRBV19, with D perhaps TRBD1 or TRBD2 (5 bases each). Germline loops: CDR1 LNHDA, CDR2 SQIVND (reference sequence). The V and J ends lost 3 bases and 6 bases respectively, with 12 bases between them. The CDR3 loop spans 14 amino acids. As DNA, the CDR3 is TGTGCCAGTAGTATTTCCGGGGCCCCCAATGAGCAGTTCTTC. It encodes CASSISGAPNEQFF.

The CDR3 nucleotides read TGTGCCAGCGGGAGGGGGAGTTATGACCAAGAGACCCAGTACTTC. Encoded protein: CASGRGSYDQETQYF. The rearrangement links TRBV2 to TRBJ2-5; D possibly corresponds to TRBD2 (7 bases). Germline-derived CDR1 and CDR2 are SNHLY and FYNNEI. V was cut by 8 bases and J by 0 bases, with 16 bases left in between. The CDR3 has 15 amino acids.

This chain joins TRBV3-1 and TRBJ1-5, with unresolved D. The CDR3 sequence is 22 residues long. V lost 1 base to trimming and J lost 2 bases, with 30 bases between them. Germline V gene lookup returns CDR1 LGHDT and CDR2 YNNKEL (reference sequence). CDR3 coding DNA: TGTGCCAGCAGCCAAGCACTCCCGACTTCCGGCAGGAACCCTTATGGCAATCAGCCCCAGCATTTT. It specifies CASSQALPTSGRNPYGNQPQHF.

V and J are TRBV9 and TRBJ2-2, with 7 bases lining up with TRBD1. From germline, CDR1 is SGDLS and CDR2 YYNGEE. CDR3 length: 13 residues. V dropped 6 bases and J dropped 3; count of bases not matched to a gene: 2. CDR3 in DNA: TGTGCCAGCAAGGGGGCGCACACCGGGGAGCTGTTTTTT. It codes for CASKGAHTGELFF.

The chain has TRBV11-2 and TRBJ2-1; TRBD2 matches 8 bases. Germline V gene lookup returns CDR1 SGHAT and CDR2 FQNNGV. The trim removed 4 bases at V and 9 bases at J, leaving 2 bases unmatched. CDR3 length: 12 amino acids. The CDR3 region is CASSWTSTEQFF. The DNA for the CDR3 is TGTGCCAGCAGCTGGACTAGCACTGAGCAGTTCTTC.

In DNA, the CDR3 is TGTGCCTGGAGATCTGGGACTGCTAGCTCCTACGAGCAGTACTTC. Amino acids: CAWRSGTASSYEQYF. V gene TRBV30 combines with J gene TRBJ2-7; the D gene is possibly TRBD2 (6 bases). The V end was cut by 3 bases, the J end by 0 bases, with 15 bases between. CDR3 length equals 15 residues. Germline V gene lookup returns CDR1 GTSNPN and CDR2 SVGIG (reference sequence).

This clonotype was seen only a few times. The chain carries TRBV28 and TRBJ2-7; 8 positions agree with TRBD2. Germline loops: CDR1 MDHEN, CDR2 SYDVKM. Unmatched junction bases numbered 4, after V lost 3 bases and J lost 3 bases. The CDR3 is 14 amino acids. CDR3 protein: CASSFSGTLYEQYF. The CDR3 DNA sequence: TGTGCCAGCAGTTTTAGCGGGACTCTCTACGAGCAGTACTTC.

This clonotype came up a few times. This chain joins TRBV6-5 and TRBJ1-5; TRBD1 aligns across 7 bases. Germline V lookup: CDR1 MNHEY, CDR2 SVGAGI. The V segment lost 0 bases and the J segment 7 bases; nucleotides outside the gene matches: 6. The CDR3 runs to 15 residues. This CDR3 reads CASSYSGGAGQPQHF. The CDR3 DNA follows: TGTGCCAGCAGTTACTCAGGGGGCGCAGGGCAGCCCCAGCATTTT.

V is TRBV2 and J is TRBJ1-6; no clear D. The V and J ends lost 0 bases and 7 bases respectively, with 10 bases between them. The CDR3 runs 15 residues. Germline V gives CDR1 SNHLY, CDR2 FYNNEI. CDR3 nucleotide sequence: TGTGCCAGCAGTGAAGCAGCAGACCTAAATTCACCCCTCCACTTT. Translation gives CASSEAADLNSPLHF.

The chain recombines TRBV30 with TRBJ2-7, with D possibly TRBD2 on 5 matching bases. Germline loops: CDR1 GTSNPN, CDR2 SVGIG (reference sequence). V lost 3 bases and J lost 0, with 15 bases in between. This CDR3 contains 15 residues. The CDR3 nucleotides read TGTGCCTGGAGGGGAGCGGACCTCAACTCCTACGAGCAGTACTTC. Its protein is CAWRGADLNSYEQYF. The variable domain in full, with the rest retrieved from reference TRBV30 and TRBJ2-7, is SQTIHQWPATLVQPVGSPLSLECTVEGTSNPNLYWYRQAAGRGLQLLFYSVGIGQISSEVPQNLSASRPQDRQFILSSKKLLLSDSGFYLCAWRGADLNSYEQYFGPGTRLTVT.

CDR3 nucleotides: TGTGCCAGCAGTTACACAGGGTACACTGAAGCTTTCTTT. This translates into CASSYTGYTEAFF. This sequence joins TRBV6-5 and TRBJ1-1; TRBD1 is a possible D gene (6 bases). The CDR3 spans 13 residues. V lost 2 bases and J 3 bases, leaving 7 bases between the germline ends. Per the germline V gene, CDR1 is MNHEY and CDR2 is SVGAGI.